This TCR beta chain was sequenced during a study of T cells in Graves' hyperthyroidism and ophthalmopathy. The authors took PBMCs from 10 ml fresh peripheral blood. Ten or more counts support this clonotype. Researchers amplified the TCR beta CDR3 regions from RNA transcripts. With the HTBI primer set, the TCR CDR3 went through a first round of RT-PCR. TCRdb analysed the multiplex PCR reads with MiXCR anew, one entry per CDR3 protein. The data show about 520,000 distinct CDR3 sequences, about 20% seen once. Trimming at V came to 5 bases and at J to 3 bases, leaving 4 bases not matched to a gene. The germline V gene encodes CDR1 MNHEY and CDR2 SMNVEV (reference sequence). This CDR3 contains 13 residues.

The sample taken for sequencing was blood. The source is a man younger than 35 with Graves' hyperthyroidism. This chain joins TRBV27 and TRBJ2-7, with 7 bases fitting TRBD1. The chain's CDR3 is CASSGQVYYEQYF. DNA for the CDR3: TGTGCCAGCAGTGGACAGGTTTACTACGAGCAGTACTTC.